Listed below are T cell receptor beta chains from one sample, sequenced in a study of OX40 agonist ivuxolimab in advanced cancers. Libraries were prepared by immunoSEQ multiplex PCR; TCRdb keeps only in-frame clonotypes and omits some of them. The table has approximately 74,000 clones, about 80% seen once. The starting material was CD4+ or CD8+ T cells sorted from blood, obtained in a trial of the OX40 agonist ivuxolimab. Receptors were obtained from an adult with an advanced solid tumor such as melanoma, head and neck, liver or kidney cancer. CDR3s include the opening cysteine and the closing phenylalanine or tryptophan. The order of the fields is D gene, clone size, V gene, J gene, CDR3 DNA, CDR3 protein. A D gene is named only where the DNA matches it firmly. The size entry is marked missing in some rows and otherwise reads once, few, many or a size class.

>TRBD2|-|TRBV4-2|TRBJ2-2
TGTGCCAGCAGTAAATCGGCCGGGACTAGTACCGGGGAGCTGTTTTTT
CASSKSAGTSTGELFF
>-|-|TRBV9|TRBJ2-3
TGTGCCAGCAGCCCGAGACTGAGCACAGATACGCAGTATTTT
CASSPRLSTDTQYF
>TRBD1|-|TRBV5-1|TRBJ2-5
TGCGCCAGCAGCTTGGGGGGACAGCGAGAAGAGACCCAGTACTTC
CASSLGGQREETQYF
>-|-|TRBV28|TRBJ1-5
TGTGCCAGCAGGGTCGCACGGCATCAGCCCCAGCATTTT
CASRVARHQPQHF
>-|-|TRBV7-6|TRBJ2-3
TGTGCCAGCAGCTTAGTCCCTAGCGACCGTAGCACAGATACGCAGTATTTT
CASSLVPSDRSTDTQYF
>-|-|TRBV10-3|TRBJ2-4
TGTGCCATCAGTGGAGGAGGAAATAGGAACATTCAGTACTTC
CAISGGGNRNIQYF
>-|-|TRBV5-1|TRBJ2-3
TGCGCCAGCAGCCCACGGGTCGGTGGGACAGATACGCAGTATTTT
CASSPRVGGTDTQYF
>-|-|TRBV21-1|TRBJ2-7
TGTGCCAGCAGCTCGACCGCGACAGGGGGAAACGAGCAGTACTTC
CASSSTATGGNEQYF
>-|-|TRBV5-1|TRBJ1-2
TGCGCCAGCAGTTCCCAGACAGTAAACTATGGCTACACCTTC
CASSSQTVNYGYTF
>TRBD1|-|TRBV2|TRBJ2-7
TGTGCCAGCAGCGCGGAGGACAGGGGGTCGGTTAGCTACGAGCAGTACTTC
CASSAEDRGSVSYEQYF
>-|-|TRBV5-1|TRBJ2-1
TGCGCCAGCAGCTTAGTACAGGGCAGGCACAATGAGCAGTTCTTC
CASSLVQGRHNEQFF
>TRBD2|few|TRBV11-2|TRBJ2-7
TGTGCCAGCAGCCCGACTAGCGGGGGGTCCGAGCAGTACTTC
CASSPTSGGSEQYF
>-|-|TRBV27|TRBJ2-3
TGTGCCAGCAGTCCCCGCACAGATACGCAGTATTTT
CASSPRTDTQYF
>TRBD1|-|TRBV5-1|TRBJ1-6
TGCGCCAGCAGCTTGGACAGGGGGACCTCAGCCTCACCCCTCCACTTT
CASSLDRGTSASPLHF
>TRBD2|few|TRBV7-6|TRBJ2-7
TGTGCCAGCAGCCGCCTAGCGGGGTGGAACGAGCAGTACTTC
CASSRLAGWNEQYF
>-|-|TRBV6-1|TRBJ2-7
TGTGCCAGCAGTGGCTGGGCTTCCTACGAGCAGTACTTC
CASSGWASYEQYF
>-|-|TRBV28|TRBJ1-2
TGTGCCAGCAGTCCCAGGGTTTCTAACTATGGCTACACCTTC
CASSPRVSNYGYTF
>-|-|TRBV11-2|TRBJ1-3
TGTGCCAGCAGCAAATTTAGCTCTGGAAACACCATATATTTT
CASSKFSSGNTIYF
>-|-|TRBV19|TRBJ1-1
TGTGCCAGTAGTATAGAGGGCTACACTGAAGCTTTCTTT
CASSIEGYTEAFF
>-|-|TRBV28|TRBJ2-1
TGTGCCAGCAGTTTGGATCATGAGCAGTTCTTC
CASSLDHEQFF
>TRBD1|-|TRBV29-1|TRBJ2-7
TGCAGCGTTTGGGACGGGACAGATACTTACGAGCAGTACTTC
CSVWDGTDTYEQYF
>-|-|TRBV2|TRBJ2-1
TGTGCCAGCAGAGGGGACTTCAGGAATGAGCAGTTCTTC
CASRGDFRNEQFF
>TRBD1|-|TRBV2|TRBJ1-4
TGTGCCAGCAGTCGGGACAGAGGCGAAAAACTGTTTTTT
CASSRDRGEKLFF
>-|-|TRBV29-1|TRBJ2-5
TGCAGCGTTTGGGACTACCAAGAGACCCAGTACTTC
CSVWDYQETQYF
>TRBD2|-|TRBV2|TRBJ2-2
TGTGCCAGCAAGGGACTAGCGGGAGGGCCGGGCACCGGGGAGCTGTTTTTT
CASKGLAGGPGTGELFF
>-|-|TRBV30|TRBJ2-5
TGTGCCTGGAGTGTCCAGGGAGAGACCCAGTACTTC
CAWSVQGETQYF
>TRBD1|once|TRBV10-1|TRBJ2-4
TGCGCCAGCAGTGAAGGGGACAGAGCCAAAAACATTCAGTACTTC
CASSEGDRAKNIQYF
>TRBD1|-|TRBV7-2|TRBJ2-5
TGTGCCAGCAGCTTAGCCCCGGGACAGGACCAAGAGACCCAGTACTTC
CASSLAPGQDQETQYF
>-|-|TRBV7-2|TRBJ1-5
TGTGCCAGCAGCTTAGGGGACCGGAGCAATCAGCCCCAGCATTTT
CASSLGDRSNQPQHF
>-|-|TRBV18|TRBJ1-1
TGTGCCAGCTCTGGGTCCCGGGAGAACACTGAAGCTTTCTTT
CASSGSRENTEAFF
>-|-|TRBV6-1|TRBJ1-1
TGTGCCAGCTCCCGGGGTTGGGGGGAGACTGAAGCTTTCTTT
CASSRGWGETEAFF
>-|-|TRBV5-1|TRBJ1-4
TGCGCCAGCAGCTTCGGGGGGACTAATGAAAAACTGTTTTTT
CASSFGGTNEKLFF
>-|-|TRBV5-1|TRBJ1-5
TGCGCCAGCAGCTTGGGAGACGAGGTTAGCAATCAGCCCCAGCATTTT
CASSLGDEVSNQPQHF
>TRBD2|few|TRBV4-2|TRBJ2-7
TGTGCCAGCAGCCCAAGAGTAATCCCGAGCGGGGGGGCCTACGAGCAGTACTTC
CASSPRVIPSGGAYEQYF
>-|-|TRBV7-9|TRBJ2-1
TGTGCCAGCAGCTCCGGCGGGGAATACAATGAGCAGTTCTTC
CASSSGGEYNEQFF
>-|-|TRBV6-5|TRBJ1-6
TGTGCCAGCAGTTCTTTGGCGGATAATTCACCCCTCCACTTT
CASSSLADNSPLHF
>-|-|TRBV27|TRBJ1-1
TGTGCCAGCAGTCCCCTGGCGGGGAGGAACACTGAAGCTTTCTTT
CASSPLAGRNTEAFF
>TRBD2|-|TRBV4-2|TRBJ2-7
TGTGCCAGCAGCCCGGACACTAGCGGGAGTTCCTACGAGCAGTACTTC
CASSPDTSGSSYEQYF
>-|once|TRBV5-1|TRBJ2-7
TGCGCCAGCAGCTTGTCGGCGGGATTAATCGAGCAGTACTTC
CASSLSAGLIEQYF
>TRBD1|once|TRBV28|TRBJ1-5
TGTGCCAGCAGTCCCGGACAGGATTATCAGCCCCAGCATTTT
CASSPGQDYQPQHF
>-|-|TRBV19|TRBJ1-2
TGTGCCAGTAGTATAGATGACAGAATGGGTGGCTACACCTTC
CASSIDDRMGGYTF
>-|-|TRBV7-3|TRBJ1-1
TGTGCCAGCAGCTTAAACGGGGGGCAGAACACTGAAGCTTTCTTT
CASSLNGGQNTEAFF
>-|-|TRBV7-9|TRBJ2-3
TGTGCCAGCAGCTTAGCGGGCGCTAGCACAGATACGCAGTATTTT
CASSLAGASTDTQYF
>TRBD2|-|TRBV7-8|TRBJ2-7
TGTGCCAGCAGCCAGACTAGCGCCAAACCCTCCTACGAGCAGTACTTC
CASSQTSAKPSYEQYF
>-|-|TRBV19|TRBJ1-1
TGTGCCAGTCGGTTCAGAGGGGGCACTGAAGCTTTCTTT
CASRFRGGTEAFF
>-|-|TRBV11-3|TRBJ2-7
TGTGCCAGCAGCTTAGGTGGAGGGGGCAAGTCCTACGAGCAGTACTTC
CASSLGGGGKSYEQYF